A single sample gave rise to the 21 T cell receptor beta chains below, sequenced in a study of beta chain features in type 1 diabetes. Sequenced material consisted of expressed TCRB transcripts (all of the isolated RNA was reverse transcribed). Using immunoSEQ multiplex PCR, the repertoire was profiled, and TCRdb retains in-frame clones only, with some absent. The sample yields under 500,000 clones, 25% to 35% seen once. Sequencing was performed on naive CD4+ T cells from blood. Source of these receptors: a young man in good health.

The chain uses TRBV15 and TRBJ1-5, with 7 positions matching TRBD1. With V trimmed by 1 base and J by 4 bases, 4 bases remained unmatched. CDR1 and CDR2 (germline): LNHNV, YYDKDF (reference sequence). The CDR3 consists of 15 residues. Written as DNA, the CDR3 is TGTGCCACCAGCAGAGCCCGACAGGGAAATCAGCCCCAGCATTTT. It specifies CATSRARQGNQPQHF.

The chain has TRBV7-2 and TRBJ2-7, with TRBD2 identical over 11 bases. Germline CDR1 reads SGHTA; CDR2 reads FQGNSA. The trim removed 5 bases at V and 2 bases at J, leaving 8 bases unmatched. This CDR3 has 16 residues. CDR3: CASSPRTSGSTYEQYF. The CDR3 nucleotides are TGTGCCAGCAGCCCCCGCACTAGCGGGAGCACCTACGAGCAGTACTTC.

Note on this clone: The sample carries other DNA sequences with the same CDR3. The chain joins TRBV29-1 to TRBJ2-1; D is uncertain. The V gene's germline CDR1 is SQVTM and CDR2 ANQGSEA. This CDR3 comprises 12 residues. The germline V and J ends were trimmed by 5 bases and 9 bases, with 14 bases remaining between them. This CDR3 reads CSVRRGVFEQFF. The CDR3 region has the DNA TGCAGCGTTCGGCGCGGAGTCTTTGAGCAGTTCTTC.

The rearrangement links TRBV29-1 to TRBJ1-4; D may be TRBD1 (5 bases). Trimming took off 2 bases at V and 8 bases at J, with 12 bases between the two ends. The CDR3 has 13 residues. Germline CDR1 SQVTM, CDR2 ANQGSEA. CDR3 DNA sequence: TGCAGCGTTGAAAGGGTCCAGGGCGAAAAACTGTTTTTT. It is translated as CSVERVQGEKLFF.

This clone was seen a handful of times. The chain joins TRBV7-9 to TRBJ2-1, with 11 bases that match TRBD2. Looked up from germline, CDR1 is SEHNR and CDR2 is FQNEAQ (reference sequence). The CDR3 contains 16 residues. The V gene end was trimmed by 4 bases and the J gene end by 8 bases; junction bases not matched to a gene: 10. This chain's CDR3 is CASSSITSGSIYEQFF. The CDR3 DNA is TGTGCCAGCAGCTCTATTACTAGCGGGAGCATCTATGAGCAGTTCTTC.

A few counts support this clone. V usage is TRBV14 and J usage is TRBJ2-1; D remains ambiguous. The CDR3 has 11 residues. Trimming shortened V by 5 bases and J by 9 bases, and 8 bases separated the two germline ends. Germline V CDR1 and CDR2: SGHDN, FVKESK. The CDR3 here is CASSARLEQFF. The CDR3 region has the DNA TGTGCCAGCAGCGCTAGGCTTGAGCAGTTCTTC.

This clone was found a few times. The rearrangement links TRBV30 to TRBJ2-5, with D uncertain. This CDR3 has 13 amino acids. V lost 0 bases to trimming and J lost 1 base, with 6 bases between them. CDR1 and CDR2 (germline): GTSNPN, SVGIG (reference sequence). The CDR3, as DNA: TGTGCCTGGAGTGTTAAGCTCCAAGAGACCCAGTACTTC. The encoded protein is CAWSVKLQETQYF. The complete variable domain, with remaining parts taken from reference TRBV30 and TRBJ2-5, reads SQTIHQWPATLVQPVGSPLSLECTVEGTSNPNLYWYRQAAGRGLQLLFYSVGIGQISSEVPQNLSASRPQDRQFILSSKKLLLSDSGFYLCAWSVKLQETQYFGPGTRLLVL.

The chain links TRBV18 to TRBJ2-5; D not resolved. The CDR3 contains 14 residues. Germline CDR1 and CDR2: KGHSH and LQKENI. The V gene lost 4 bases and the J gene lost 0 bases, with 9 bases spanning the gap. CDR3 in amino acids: CASSLRLDQETQYF. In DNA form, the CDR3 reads TGTGCCAGCTCACTTCGACTGGACCAAGAGACCCAGTACTTC.

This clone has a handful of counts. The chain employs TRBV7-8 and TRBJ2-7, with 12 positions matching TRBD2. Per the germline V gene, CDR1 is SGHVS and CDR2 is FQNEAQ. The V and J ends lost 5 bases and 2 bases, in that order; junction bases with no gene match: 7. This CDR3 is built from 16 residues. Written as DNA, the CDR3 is TGTGCCAGCAGCGCCCGACCTAGCGGGAGGGCCTACGAGCAGTACTTC. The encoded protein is CASSARPSGRAYEQYF.

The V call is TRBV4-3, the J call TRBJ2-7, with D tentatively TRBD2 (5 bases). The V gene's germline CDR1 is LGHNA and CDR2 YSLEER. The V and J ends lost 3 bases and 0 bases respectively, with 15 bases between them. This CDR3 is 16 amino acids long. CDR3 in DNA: TGCGCCAGCAGCCACCGCTGGAGCGGCGGCTCCTACGAGCAGTACTTC. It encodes CASSHRWSGGSYEQYF.

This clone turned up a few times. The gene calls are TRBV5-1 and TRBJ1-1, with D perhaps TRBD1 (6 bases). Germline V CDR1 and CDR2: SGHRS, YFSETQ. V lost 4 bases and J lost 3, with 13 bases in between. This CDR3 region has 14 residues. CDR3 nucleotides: TGCGCCAGCAGCCCACAGGGTGGGCACACTGAAGCTTTCTTT. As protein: CASSPQGGHTEAFF.

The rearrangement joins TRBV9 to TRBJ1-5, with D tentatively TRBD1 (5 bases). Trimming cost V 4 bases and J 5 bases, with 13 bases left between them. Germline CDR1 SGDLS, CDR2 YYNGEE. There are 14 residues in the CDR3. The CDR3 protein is CASSTRDGDQPQHF. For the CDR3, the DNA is TGTGCCAGCAGCACACGGGACGGGGATCAGCCCCAGCATTTT.

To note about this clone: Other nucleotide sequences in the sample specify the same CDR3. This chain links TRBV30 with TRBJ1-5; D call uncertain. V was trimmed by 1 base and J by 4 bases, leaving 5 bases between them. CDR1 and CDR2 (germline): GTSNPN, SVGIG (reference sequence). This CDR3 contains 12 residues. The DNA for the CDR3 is TGTGCCTGGAGTGCAGGAAATCAGCCCCAGCATTTT. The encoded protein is CAWSAGNQPQHF.

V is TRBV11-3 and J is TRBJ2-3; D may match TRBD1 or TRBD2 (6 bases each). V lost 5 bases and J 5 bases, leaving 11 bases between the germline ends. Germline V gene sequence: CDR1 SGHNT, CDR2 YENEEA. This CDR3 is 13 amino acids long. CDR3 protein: CASSPRGGDTQYF. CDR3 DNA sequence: TGTGCCAGCAGCCCCAGGGGAGGAGATACGCAGTATTTT.

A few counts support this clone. In nucleotides, the CDR3 is TGTGCCAGCAGTACCGCATCCGCCCAGCACGAGCAGTACTTC. It specifies CASSTASAQHEQYF. The V gene is TRBV28, the J gene TRBJ2-7, with unresolved D. V was trimmed by 5 bases and J by 5 bases, leaving 16 bases between them. CDR3 length: 14 amino acids. From germline, CDR1 is MDHEN and CDR2 SYDVKM.

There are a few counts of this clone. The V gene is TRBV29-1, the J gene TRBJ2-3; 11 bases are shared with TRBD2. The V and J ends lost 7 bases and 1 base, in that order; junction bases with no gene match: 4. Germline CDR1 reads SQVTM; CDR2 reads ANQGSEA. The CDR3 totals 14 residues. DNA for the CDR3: TGCAGCGCAGCACTAGCGGGAGGCACAGATACGCAGTATTTT. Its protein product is CSAALAGGTDTQYF.

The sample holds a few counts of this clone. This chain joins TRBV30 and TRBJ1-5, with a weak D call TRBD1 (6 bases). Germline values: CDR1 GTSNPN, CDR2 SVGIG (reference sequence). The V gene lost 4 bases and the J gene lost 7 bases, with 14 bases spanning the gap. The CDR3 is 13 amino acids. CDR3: CAWTGQSDQPQHF. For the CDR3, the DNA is TGTGCCTGGACAGGACAGTCTGACCAGCCCCAGCATTTT.

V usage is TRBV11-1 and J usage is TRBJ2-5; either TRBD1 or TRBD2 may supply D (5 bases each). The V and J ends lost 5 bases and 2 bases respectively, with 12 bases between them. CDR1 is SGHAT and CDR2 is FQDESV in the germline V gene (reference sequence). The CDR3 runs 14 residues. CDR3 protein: CASSVGTVQETQYF. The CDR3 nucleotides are TGTGCCAGCAGCGTGGGGACCGTACAAGAGACCCAGTACTTC.

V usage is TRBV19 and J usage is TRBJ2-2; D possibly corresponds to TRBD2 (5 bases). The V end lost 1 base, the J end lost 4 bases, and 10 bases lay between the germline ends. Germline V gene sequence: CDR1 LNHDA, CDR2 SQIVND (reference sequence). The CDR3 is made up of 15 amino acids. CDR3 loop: CASSIGGVRTGELFF. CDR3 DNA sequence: TGTGCCAGTAGTATAGGGGGAGTGCGCACCGGGGAGCTGTTTTTT.

The CDR3 DNA reads TGTGCCAGCAGCGTTGGGGTAGGAGAGACCCAGTACTTC. This sequence encodes CASSVGVGETQYF. The chain is built from TRBV9 and TRBJ2-5; D is uncertain. This CDR3 is built from 13 residues. Trimming took off 2 bases at V and 4 bases at J, with 9 bases between the two ends. Germline V gives CDR1 SGDLS, CDR2 YYNGEE.

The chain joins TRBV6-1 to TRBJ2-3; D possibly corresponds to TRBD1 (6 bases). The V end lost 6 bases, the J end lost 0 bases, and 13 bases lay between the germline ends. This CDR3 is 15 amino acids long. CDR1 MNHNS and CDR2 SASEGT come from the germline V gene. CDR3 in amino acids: CASSLTGKSTDTQYF. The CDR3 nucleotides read TGTGCCAGCAGCCTTACAGGGAAAAGCACAGATACGCAGTATTTT.